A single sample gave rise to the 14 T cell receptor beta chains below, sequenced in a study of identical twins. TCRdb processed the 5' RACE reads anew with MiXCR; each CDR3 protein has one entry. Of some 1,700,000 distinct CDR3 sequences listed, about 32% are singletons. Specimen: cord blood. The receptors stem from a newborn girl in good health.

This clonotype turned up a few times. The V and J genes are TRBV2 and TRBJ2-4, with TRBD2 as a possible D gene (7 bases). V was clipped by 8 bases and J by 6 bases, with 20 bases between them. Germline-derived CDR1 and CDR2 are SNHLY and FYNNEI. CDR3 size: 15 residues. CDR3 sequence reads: CASGSGTPSGNIQYF. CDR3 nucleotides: TGTGCCAGCGGGAGCGGGACACCATCTGGAAACATTCAGTACTTC.

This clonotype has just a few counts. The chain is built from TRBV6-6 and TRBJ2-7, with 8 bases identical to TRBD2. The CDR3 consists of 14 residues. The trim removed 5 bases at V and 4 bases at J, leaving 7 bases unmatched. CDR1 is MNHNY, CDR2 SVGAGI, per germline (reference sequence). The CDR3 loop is CASSPEREIYEQYF. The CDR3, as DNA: TGTGCCAGCAGTCCAGAGCGGGAGATTTACGAGCAGTACTTC.

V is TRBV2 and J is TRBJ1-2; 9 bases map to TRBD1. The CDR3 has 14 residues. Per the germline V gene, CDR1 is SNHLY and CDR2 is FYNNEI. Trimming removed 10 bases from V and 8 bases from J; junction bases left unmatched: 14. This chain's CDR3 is CATLGQGITMGYTF. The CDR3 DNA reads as TGTGCCACCCTAGGACAGGGGATAACTATGGGCTACACCTTC.

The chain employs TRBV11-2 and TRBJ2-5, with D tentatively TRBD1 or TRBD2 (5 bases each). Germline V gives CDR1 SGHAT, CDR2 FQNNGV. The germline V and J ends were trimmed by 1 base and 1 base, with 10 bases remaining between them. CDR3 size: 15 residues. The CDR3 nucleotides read TGTGCCAGCAGCTTAGTGAGGGGAGCCCAAGAGACCCAGTACTTC. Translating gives CASSLVRGAQETQYF.

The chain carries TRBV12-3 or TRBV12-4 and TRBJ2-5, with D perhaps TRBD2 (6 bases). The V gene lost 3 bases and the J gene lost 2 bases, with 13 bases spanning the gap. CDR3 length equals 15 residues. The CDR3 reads CASSFILARQETQYF. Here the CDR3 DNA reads TGTGCCAGCAGTTTCATTCTAGCGCGTCAAGAGACCCAGTACTTC.

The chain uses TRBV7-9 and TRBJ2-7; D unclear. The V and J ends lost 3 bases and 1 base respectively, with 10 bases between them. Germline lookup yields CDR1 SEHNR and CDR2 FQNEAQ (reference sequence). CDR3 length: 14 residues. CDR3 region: CASSFIEASYEQYF. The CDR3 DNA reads TGTGCCAGCAGCTTTATCGAGGCGTCCTACGAGCAGTACTTC.

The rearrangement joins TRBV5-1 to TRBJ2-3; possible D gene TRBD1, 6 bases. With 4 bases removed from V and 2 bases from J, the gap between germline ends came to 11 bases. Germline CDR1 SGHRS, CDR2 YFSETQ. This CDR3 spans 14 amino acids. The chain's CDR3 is CASSPGQNTDTQYF. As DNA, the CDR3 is TGCGCCAGCAGCCCCGGACAGAACACAGATACGCAGTATTTT.

The CDR3 loop reads CSASGHHSNQPQHF. In DNA form, the CDR3 reads TGCAGTGCTTCGGGACACCATAGCAATCAGCCCCAGCATTTT. The chain is built from TRBV20-1 and TRBJ1-5, with D perhaps matching TRBD1 (6 bases). Trimming left V 5 bases short and J 0 bases short, with 11 bases between. Germline CDR1 DFQATT, CDR2 SNEGSKA (reference sequence). CDR3 length: 14 amino acids.

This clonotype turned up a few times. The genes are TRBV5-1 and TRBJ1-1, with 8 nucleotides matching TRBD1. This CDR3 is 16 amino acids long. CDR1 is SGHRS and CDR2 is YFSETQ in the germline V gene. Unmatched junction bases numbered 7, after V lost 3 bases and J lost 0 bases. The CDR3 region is CASSSIRGQMNTEAFF. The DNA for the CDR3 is TGCGCCAGCAGCTCGATCAGGGGGCAGATGAACACTGAAGCTTTCTTT.

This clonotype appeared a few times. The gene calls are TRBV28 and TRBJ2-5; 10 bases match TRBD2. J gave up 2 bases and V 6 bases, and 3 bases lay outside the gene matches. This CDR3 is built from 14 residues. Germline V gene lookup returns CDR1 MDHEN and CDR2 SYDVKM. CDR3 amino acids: CASRTSGFQETQYF. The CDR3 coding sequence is TGTGCCAGCAGGACTAGCGGGTTTCAAGAGACCCAGTACTTC.

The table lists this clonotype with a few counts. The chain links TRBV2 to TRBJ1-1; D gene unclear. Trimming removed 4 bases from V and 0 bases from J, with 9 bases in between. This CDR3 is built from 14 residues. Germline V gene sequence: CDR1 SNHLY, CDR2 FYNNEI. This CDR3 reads CASSGATVNTEAFF. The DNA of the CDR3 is TGTGCCAGCAGTGGGGCTACCGTGAACACTGAAGCTTTCTTT.

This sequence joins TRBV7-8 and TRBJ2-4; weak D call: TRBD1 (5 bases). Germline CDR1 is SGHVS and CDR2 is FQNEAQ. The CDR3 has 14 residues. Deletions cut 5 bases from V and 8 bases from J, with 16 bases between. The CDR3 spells CASSPTTVQDIQYF. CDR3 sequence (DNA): TGTGCCAGCAGCCCCACGACAGTTCAGGACATTCAGTACTTC.

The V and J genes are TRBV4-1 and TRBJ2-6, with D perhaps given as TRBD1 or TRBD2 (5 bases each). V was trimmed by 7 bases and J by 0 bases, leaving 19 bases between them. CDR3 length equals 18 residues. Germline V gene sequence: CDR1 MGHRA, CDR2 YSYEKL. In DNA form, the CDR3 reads TGCGCCAGCACCTCCCCAATTCGGGGCAACTCTGGGGCCAACGTCCTGACTTTC. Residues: CASTSPIRGNSGANVLTF.

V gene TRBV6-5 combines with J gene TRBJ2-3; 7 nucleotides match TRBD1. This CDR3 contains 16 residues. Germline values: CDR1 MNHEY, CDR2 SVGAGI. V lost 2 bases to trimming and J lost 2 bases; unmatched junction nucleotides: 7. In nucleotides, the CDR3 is TGTGCCAGCAGTTACGCTAGGGGGCTATACACAGATACGCAGTATTTT. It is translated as CASSYARGLYTDTQYF.